This T cell receptor (beta chain) was sequenced for a study of shared clonotypes between healthy human individuals. Overall study: There were three CD4 naive, three CD4 memory, two CD8 naive and one CD8 memory plates per donor.

The naive CD8 population came from CD45RO-negative cells selected for CCR7, without terminally differentiated effector memory CD45RA+ cells. A word on this clone: The same CDR3 can be traced to other DNA sequences in this sample.

The data were produced by immunoSEQ multiplex PCR, yet TCRdb's version contains in-frame clones alone and is incomplete. The repertoire has about 2.2 million clones, over 85% of them found once; the top ten carry over 1.5%. Germline V gene sequence: CDR1 LNHDA, CDR2 SQIVND (reference sequence). J was trimmed by 3 bases and V by 9 bases; bases with no gene match: 4. CDR3 length: 13 residues. The source of this sequence is a man between 18 and 29 years old in good health. Some clones in this sample may be carry-over from other donors' samples. This chain connects TRBV19 to TRBJ2-1, with 8 bases identical to TRBD1. Sequenced sample: naive CD8+ T cells from PBMCs. The CDR3 DNA reads as TGTGCCAGCAGGGGGCAGGGCTACAATGAGCAGTTCTTC. This gives the protein CASRGQGYNEQFF.